This passage covers 15 T cell receptor beta chains from one sample sequenced in a study of cytomegalovirus exposure and HLA in healthy donors. PCR employed 60 Vbeta and 13 Jbeta primers. Clones were sequenced by immunoSEQ multiplex PCR, and TCRdb holds only the in-frame ones, with some missing. Of about 280,000 clones listed, around 90% are singletons. Sequenced: PBMCs. The receptor set was obtained from a woman younger than 35 in good health and CMV-seronegative.

V usage is TRBV19 and J usage is TRBJ1-1; D perhaps matches TRBD1 (6 bases). CDR3 length equals 13 residues. Germline V gene lookup returns CDR1 LNHDA and CDR2 SQIVND (reference sequence). V gave up 7 bases and J gave up 6 bases, with 15 bases separating them. The CDR3 DNA sequence: TGTGCCAGTACTAAGGGGTCAGGGGCTGAAGCTTTCTTT. Protein: CASTKGSGAEAFF.

This rearrangement joins TRBV12-5 to TRBJ2-5; 8 bases map to TRBD2. Germline assignment: CDR1 LGHNT and CDR2 FRNRAP. The junction had 16 bases not matched to a gene; V was cut back by 6 bases and J by 7 bases. The CDR3 length is 16 residues. The CDR3 here is CASGPSRGVGLGTQYF. CDR3 in DNA: TGTGCTAGTGGCCCGTCGCGGGGGGTAGGATTAGGGACCCAGTACTTC.

V is TRBV15 and J is TRBJ1-6, with TRBD1 matching 7 bases. In germline, CDR1 is LNHNV, CDR2 YYDKDF (reference sequence). The trim removed 1 base at V and 3 bases at J, leaving 0 bases unmatched. The CDR3 covers 15 residues. The DNA of the CDR3 is TGTGCCACCAGCAGAGGACAGGGCTATAATTCACCCCTCCACTTT. This gives the protein CATSRGQGYNSPLHF.

V is TRBV7-3 and J is TRBJ1-3; D remains ambiguous. The CDR3 covers 13 residues. V shed 11 bases and J shed 4 bases, with 15 bases lying between them. Germline V gene sequence: CDR1 SGHTA, CDR2 FQGTGA. CDR3 nucleotide sequence: TGTGCCCCTCCGGGGTACCCGGGAAACACCATATATTTT. Amino acid sequence: CAPPGYPGNTIYF.

V and J are TRBV25-1 and TRBJ2-2, with 7 bases lining up with TRBD2. Germline V gene sequence: CDR1 MGHDK, CDR2 SYGVNS. After removal of 5 bases from V and 2 bases from J, the junction contained 2 bases not matched to a gene. The CDR3 runs to 14 residues. CDR3 loop: CASSRAGNTGELFF. The CDR3 DNA follows: TGTGCCAGCAGTCGAGCGGGAAACACCGGGGAGCTGTTTTTT.

The V call is TRBV7-9, the J call TRBJ2-1; TRBD2 matches 8 bases. With 4 bases clipped from V and 7 bases from J, the junction kept 9 bases outside the gene matches. Germline V gene data show CDR1 as SEHNR and CDR2 as FQNEAQ (reference sequence). The CDR3 consists of 15 residues. The CDR3 DNA follows: TGTGCCAGCAGCTCCGGGGGGGCCGTTGGTAATGAGCAGTTCTTC. Its translation: CASSSGGAVGNEQFF.

The chain combines TRBV6-1 with TRBJ2-5; perhaps TRBD1 as D (6 bases). CDR3 length: 14 residues. Deletions cut 7 bases from V and 11 bases from J, with 23 bases between. Germline V CDR1 and CDR2: MNHNS, SASEGT. The CDR3 nucleotides read TGTGCCAGCATCTCCGGGACATGGTCTGGGGAGCAGTACTTC. Its translation: CASISGTWSGEQYF.

The chain has TRBV1 and TRBJ2-5; the table's TRBD2 call for D was not verified on the DNA. TRBV1 is deemed a pseudogene. The CDR3 contains 12 residues. Written as DNA, the CDR3 is TGCACCAGCCCCCTAGCGAGAGAGACCCAGTACTTC. As protein: CTSPLARETQYF.

The CDR3 nucleotides read TGTGCCAGCAGTCCGCTGGGGGCGGCTAATGAAAAACTGTTTTTT. It translates to CASSPLGAANEKLFF. This sequence joins TRBV6-6 and TRBJ1-4; maybe TRBD1 (6 bases). This CDR3 contains 15 residues. Per the germline V gene, CDR1 is MNHNY and CDR2 is SVGAGI (reference sequence). The V end was cut by 5 bases, the J end by 3 bases, with 13 bases between.

This chain connects TRBV7-9 to TRBJ2-2, with no clear D. Deletions cut 7 bases from V and 1 base from J, with 13 bases between. This CDR3 is 15 amino acids long. Germline-derived CDR1 and CDR2 are SEHNR and FQNEAQ (reference sequence). As DNA, the CDR3 is TGTGCCAGCACCTCCCAAGAGATGAACACCGGGGAGCTGTTTTTT. Amino acid sequence: CASTSQEMNTGELFF.

The chain recombines TRBV19 with TRBJ2-2; D not resolved. V dropped 5 bases and J dropped 1 base, with 5 bases sitting between them. The germline CDR1 and CDR2 sequences are LNHDA and SQIVND (reference sequence). This CDR3 region has 13 residues. CDR3 bases: TGTGCCAGTAGTCGGAGGAACACCGGGGAGCTGTTTTTT. Residues: CASSRRNTGELFF.

About this clone itself: The sample contains more than one DNA sequence encoding this CDR3. The chain uses TRBV2 and TRBJ1-2; 8 bases align to TRBD1. The CDR3 is 14 residues long. Germline values: CDR1 SNHLY, CDR2 FYNNEI. With V trimmed by 2 bases and J by 3 bases, 2 bases remained unmatched. The CDR3 loop reads CASSEQGADYGYTF. The CDR3 bases are TGTGCCAGCAGTGAACAGGGGGCGGACTATGGCTACACCTTC.

This chain links TRBV2 with TRBJ2-7; a weak D match, TRBD1 (6 bases). The V gene's germline CDR1 is SNHLY and CDR2 FYNNEI. V was pared by 5 bases and J by 6 bases, with 20 bases between. The CDR3 runs to 15 residues. CDR3 sequence: CASSPQGTESSEQYF. Written as DNA, the CDR3 is TGTGCCAGCAGTCCCCAGGGGACGGAGTCTTCCGAGCAGTACTTC.

This chain uses TRBV27 with TRBJ1-4, with D unresolved. V was cut by 8 bases and J by 4 bases, with 14 bases left in between. Germline V gene data show CDR1 as MNHEY and CDR2 as SMNVEV (reference sequence). This CDR3 has 14 amino acids. The CDR3 sequence: CASELGLSNEKLFF. The CDR3 nucleotides read TGTGCCAGCGAACTCGGACTCAGTAATGAAAAACTGTTTTTT.

V usage is TRBV2 and J usage is TRBJ2-1, with a weak D call TRBD2 (5 bases). The germline V and J ends were trimmed by 2 bases and 6 bases, with 17 bases remaining between them. CDR3 size: 16 residues. Germline V lookup: CDR1 SNHLY, CDR2 FYNNEI. CDR3 in DNA: TGTGCCAGCAGTGAATCGAGGCGGGCAACTTCCAATGAGCAGTTCTTC. This gives the protein CASSESRRATSNEQFF.